Sequencing of this T cell receptor (beta chain) was carried out in a study of control samples from healthy donors and cancer patients. The protocol was immunoSEQ multiplex PCR, while the TCRdb copy is restricted to in-frame clones and leaves out a portion. This table has over 80,000 clones, 75% to 95% appearing once. Sample: blood. The receptor was derived from a man aged 30-40 years in good health.

CDR3 sequence reads: CASSLTPGGSEAFF. In nucleotides, the CDR3 is TGTGCCAGCAGCTTAACGCCAGGGGGTTCTGAAGCTTTCTTT. The V and J genes are TRBV7-2 and TRBJ1-1, with TRBD1 matching 7 bases. This CDR3 spans 14 amino acids. Germline V gene data show CDR1 as SGHTA and CDR2 as FQGNSA. Trimming took 2 bases from V and 6 from J; bases not matched to a gene: 6.